A single sample is the source of the 16 T cell receptor beta chains below, sequenced in a study of T cells in Graves' hyperthyroidism and ophthalmopathy. The TCR beta CDR3 regions underwent amplification using RNA transcripts as the source. A set of HTBI primers served as the primers for a first-round RT-PCR of the TCR CDR3. TCRdb re-derived calls from the multiplex PCR reads in MiXCR, one entry per CDR3 protein. The sample carries over 500,000 distinct CDR3 sequences, about 14% recorded once. Sequenced material: blood. The receptors stem from a woman between 40 and 50 years old with Graves' hyperthyroidism.

This clonotype has only a few counts. V gene TRBV6-1 combines with J gene TRBJ2-2; D possibly corresponds to TRBD1 (6 bases). CDR3 size: 14 residues. Germline CDR1 MNHNS, CDR2 SASEGT. V was clipped by 3 bases and J by 3 bases, with 8 bases between them. The CDR3 DNA is TGTGCCAGCAGTGATCGACAGGACACCGGGGAGCTGTTTTTT. Residues: CASSDRQDTGELFF.

V is TRBV29-1 and J is TRBJ2-7; D is possibly TRBD1 (7 bases). The CDR3 runs to 15 residues. Germline V gene data show CDR1 as SQVTM and CDR2 as ANQGSEA. V was pared by 2 bases and J by 6 bases, with 20 bases between. CDR3 bases: TGCAGCGTTGAAAACCCCCAGGGGGGTGCGGGCGAGCAGTACTTC. Translation: CSVENPQGGAGEQYF.

This chain uses TRBV3-1 with TRBJ2-7, with D uncertain. This CDR3 has 16 residues. V lost 1 base and J 2 bases, leaving 15 bases between the germline ends. CDR1 LGHDT and CDR2 YNNKEL come from the germline V gene (reference sequence). The CDR3 DNA is TGTGCCAGCAGCCAAGGAATCCTGAGCCGTCCCTACGAGCAGTACTTC. The encoded protein is CASSQGILSRPYEQYF.

This clonotype was seen at least ten times. The rearrangement links TRBV10-3 to TRBJ2-5; D is unclear. Germline V gene sequence: CDR1 ENHRY, CDR2 SYGVKD. V lost 5 bases, J lost 1 base, and 8 bases lay in between. This CDR3 is built from 13 residues. CDR3 amino acids: CAISPLPQETQYF. CDR3 coding DNA: TGTGCCATCAGTCCGCTACCCCAAGAGACCCAGTACTTC.

The gene calls are TRBV18 and TRBJ1-4, with D maybe TRBD1 (5 bases). Per germline, CDR1 KGHSH and CDR2 LQKENI. The CDR3 is 15 amino acids. The V and J ends lost 0 bases and 5 bases respectively, with 10 bases between them. The CDR3 region has the DNA TGTGCCAGCTCACCACCCGGGACGCAGAATGAAAAACTGTTTTTT. This gives the protein CASSPPGTQNEKLFF.

Only a few counts were recorded for this clonotype. This may come from a read error, since a much larger clone is one base off. V usage is TRBV29-1 and J usage is TRBJ2-7; D uncertain. V shed 4 bases and J shed 0 bases, with 7 bases lying between them. CDR3 length equals 12 residues. Germline values: CDR1 SQVTM, CDR2 ANQGSEA. The DNA of the CDR3 is TGCAGCGTTGGGCCCCCCTCCTACGAGCAGTACTTC. Translating it yields CSVGPPSYEQYF.

This clonotype was seen ten or more times. This chain joins TRBV12-3 or TRBV12-4 and TRBJ1-1; D ambiguous. Trimming took off 3 bases at V and 6 bases at J, with 17 bases between the two ends. This CDR3 has 15 residues. The CDR3 spells CASSFWGPTRSEAFF. CDR3 in DNA: TGTGCCAGCAGTTTCTGGGGTCCGACCCGATCTGAAGCTTTCTTT.

This clonotype was recorded many times. This chain uses TRBV11-2 with TRBJ2-5, with a weak D call TRBD1 (6 bases). V lost 1 base and J lost 0, with 9 bases in between. Germline CDR1 is SGHAT and CDR2 is FQNNGV. The CDR3 runs 15 residues. The CDR3 loop reads CASSLAGQNQETQYF. Written as DNA, the CDR3 is TGTGCCAGCAGCTTAGCCGGACAGAACCAAGAGACCCAGTACTTC.

This clonotype was picked up a small number of times. V and J are TRBV2 and TRBJ2-7; D may correspond to TRBD1 or TRBD2 (5 bases each). The CDR3 loop spans 13 amino acids. V lost 11 bases to trimming and J lost 4 bases, with 18 bases between them. The germline V gene has CDR1 SNHLY and CDR2 FYNNEI. CDR3 in DNA: TGTGCCGGGAGCCGGGACCAGGCATACGAGCAGTACTTC. It codes for CAGSRDQAYEQYF.

This clonotype was observed at least ten times. The chain joins TRBV5-8 to TRBJ1-4; D uncertain. The length of the CDR3 is 12 residues. V gave up 7 bases and J gave up 5 bases, with 9 bases separating them. Germline V gene sequence: CDR1 SGHTS, CDR2 YDEGEE. The chain's CDR3 is CASLRGNEKLFF. The CDR3 coding sequence is TGTGCCAGCTTAAGAGGCAATGAAAAACTGTTTTTT. The variable domain in full, completed from reference TRBV5-8 and TRBJ1-4, reads EAGVTQSPTHLIKTRGQQATLRCSPISGHTSVYWYQQALGLGLQFLLWYDEGEERNRGNFPPRFSGRQFPNYSSELNVNALELEDSALYLCASLRGNEKLFFGSGTQLSVL.

This clonotype was detected ten times or more. V is TRBV3-1 and J is TRBJ2-5; 10 nucleotides align to TRBD2. The CDR3 covers 16 residues. Germline V gene sequence: CDR1 LGHDT, CDR2 YNNKEL (reference sequence). The trim removed 1 base at V and 1 base at J, leaving 3 bases unmatched. CDR3 sequence: CASSQGIAGGQETQYF. For the CDR3, the DNA is TGTGCCAGCAGCCAAGGAATAGCGGGAGGCCAAGAGACCCAGTACTTC.

The J gene is TRBJ1-6, the V gene TRBV6-1, with D perhaps matching TRBD1 (5 bases). This CDR3 contains 15 residues. The V end was cut by 4 bases, the J end by 0 bases, with 7 bases between. Germline V gives CDR1 MNHNS, CDR2 SASEGT. Here the CDR3 reads CASSGQHSYNSPLHF. For the CDR3, the DNA is TGTGCCAGCAGTGGACAGCACTCCTATAATTCACCCCTCCACTTT.

This clonotype was recorded many times. The V call is TRBV5-4, the J call TRBJ2-1; no definite D call. CDR3 length equals 15 residues. Germline assignment: CDR1 SGHNT and CDR2 YYREEE (reference sequence). Trimming cost V 2 bases and J 2 bases, with 11 bases left between them. CDR3 bases: TGTGCCAGCAGCTTTCCGGGTGGAGCCTACAATGAGCAGTTCTTC. The encoded protein is CASSFPGGAYNEQFF.

This clonotype has ten or more counts. CDR3 in DNA: TGTGCCACCAGACTAGCGGGAGTCCCCGGGGAGCTGTTTTTT. Amino acids: CATRLAGVPGELFF. The rearrangement links TRBV10-3 to TRBJ2-2, with 12 bases identical to TRBD2. The CDR3 is 14 residues long. V trimming: 10 bases; J trimming: 6 bases; junction bases outside the gene matches: 6. The germline CDR1 and CDR2 sequences are ENHRY and SYGVKD.

This clonotype showed up just a few times. V usage is TRBV18 and J usage is TRBJ2-1; D is possibly TRBD1 or TRBD2 (5 bases each). CDR3 length equals 16 residues. The germline CDR1 and CDR2 sequences are KGHSH and LQKENI. Trimming cost V 2 bases and J 6 bases, with 17 bases left between them. The CDR3 coding sequence is TGTGCCAGCTCACCATCGGCCCTAGCCCAGGGCAATGAGCAGTTCTTC. As protein: CASSPSALAQGNEQFF.

This sequence joins TRBV19 and TRBJ1-4; 7 bases fit TRBD1. Germline-derived CDR1 and CDR2 are LNHDA and SQIVND (reference sequence). With 5 bases clipped from V and 1 base from J, the junction kept 7 bases outside the gene matches. CDR3 length: 16 amino acids. CDR3 in amino acids: CASSHGNRGTNEKLFF. DNA for the CDR3: TGTGCCAGTAGTCATGGGAACAGGGGAACTAATGAAAAACTGTTTTTT. The whole variable domain, filled in from reference TRBV19 and TRBJ1-4, reads DGGITQSPKYLFRKEGQNVTLSCEQNLNHDAMYWYRQDPGQGLRLIYYSQIVNDFQKGDIAEGYSVSREKKESFPLTVTSAQKNPTAFYLCASSHGNRGTNEKLFFGSGTQLSVL.